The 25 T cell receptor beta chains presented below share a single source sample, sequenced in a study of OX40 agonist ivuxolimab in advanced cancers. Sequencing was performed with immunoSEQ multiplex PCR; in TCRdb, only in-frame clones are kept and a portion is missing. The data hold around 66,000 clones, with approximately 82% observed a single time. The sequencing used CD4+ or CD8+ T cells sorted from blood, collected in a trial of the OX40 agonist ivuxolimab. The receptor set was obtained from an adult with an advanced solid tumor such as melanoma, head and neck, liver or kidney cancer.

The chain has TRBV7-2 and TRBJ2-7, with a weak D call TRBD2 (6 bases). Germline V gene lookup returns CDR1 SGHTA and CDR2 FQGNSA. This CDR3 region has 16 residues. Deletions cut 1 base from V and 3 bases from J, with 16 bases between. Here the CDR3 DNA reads TGTGCCAGCAGCTTAGGGGGGGACCGCCACCTCTACGAGCAGTACTTC. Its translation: CASSLGGDRHLYEQYF.

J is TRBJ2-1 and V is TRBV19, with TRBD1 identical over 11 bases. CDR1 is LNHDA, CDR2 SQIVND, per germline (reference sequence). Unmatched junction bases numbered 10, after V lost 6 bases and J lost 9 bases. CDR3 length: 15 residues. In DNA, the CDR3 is TGTGCCAGTAGCCGGCCGGGACAGGGGGTGGGTGAGCAGTTCTTC. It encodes CASSRPGQGVGEQFF.

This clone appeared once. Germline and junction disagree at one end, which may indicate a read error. The DNA of the CDR3 is TGTGCCAGCAGCAACCGCCGGGACTCCTACGATGAGCAGTTCTTC. Translation: CASSNRRDSYDEQFF. V and J are TRBV7-8 and TRBJ2-1; a possible D gene is TRBD2 (6 bases). The V gene's germline CDR1 is SGHVS and CDR2 FQNEAQ. The CDR3 contains 15 residues.

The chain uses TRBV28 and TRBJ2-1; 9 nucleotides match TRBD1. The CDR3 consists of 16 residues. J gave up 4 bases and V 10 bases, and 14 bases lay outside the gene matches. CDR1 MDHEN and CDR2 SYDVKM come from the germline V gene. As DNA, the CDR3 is TGTGCCACGACTGGGACAGGGTACCCATCATACAATGAGCAGTTCTTC. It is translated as CATTGTGYPSYNEQFF.

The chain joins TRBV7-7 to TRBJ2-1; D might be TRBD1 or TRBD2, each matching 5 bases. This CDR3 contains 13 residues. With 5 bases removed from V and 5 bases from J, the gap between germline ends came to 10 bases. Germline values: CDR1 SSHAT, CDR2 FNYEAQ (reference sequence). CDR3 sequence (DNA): TGTGCCAGCAGCCCAGGGAGTAACAATGAGCAGTTCTTC. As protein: CASSPGSNNEQFF.

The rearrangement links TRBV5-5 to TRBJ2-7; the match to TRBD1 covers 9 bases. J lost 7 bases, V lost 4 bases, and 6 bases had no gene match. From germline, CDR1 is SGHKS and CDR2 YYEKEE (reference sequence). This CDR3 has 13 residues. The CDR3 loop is CASSPTGGGEQYV. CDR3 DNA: TGTGCCAGCAGCCCGACAGGGGGAGGGGAGCAGTACGTC.

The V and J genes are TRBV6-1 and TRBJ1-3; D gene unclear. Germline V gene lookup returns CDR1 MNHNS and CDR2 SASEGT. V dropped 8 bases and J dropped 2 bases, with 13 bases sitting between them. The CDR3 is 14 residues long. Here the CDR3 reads CASSVGGAGNTIYF. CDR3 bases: TGTGCCAGCTCGGTCGGCGGCGCTGGAAACACCATATATTTT.

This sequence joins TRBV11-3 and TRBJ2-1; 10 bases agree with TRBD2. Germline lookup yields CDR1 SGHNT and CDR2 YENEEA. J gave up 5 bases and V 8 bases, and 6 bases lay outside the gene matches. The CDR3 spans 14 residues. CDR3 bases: TGTGCCAGCGCTCCGGGACTAGCGAACAATGAGCAGTTCTTC. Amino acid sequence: CASAPGLANNEQFF.

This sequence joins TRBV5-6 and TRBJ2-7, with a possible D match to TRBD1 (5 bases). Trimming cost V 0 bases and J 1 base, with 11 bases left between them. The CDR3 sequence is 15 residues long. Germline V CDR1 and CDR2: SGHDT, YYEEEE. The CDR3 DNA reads TGTGCCAGCAGCTTGGTTAGTACAGGATCCTACGAGCAGTACTTC. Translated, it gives CASSLVSTGSYEQYF.

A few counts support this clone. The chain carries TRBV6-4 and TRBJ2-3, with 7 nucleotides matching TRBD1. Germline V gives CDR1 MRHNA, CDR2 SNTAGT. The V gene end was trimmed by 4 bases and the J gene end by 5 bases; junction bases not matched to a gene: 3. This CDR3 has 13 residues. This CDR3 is CASSGQGGDTQYF. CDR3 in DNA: TGTGCCAGCAGTGGACAGGGTGGAGATACGCAGTATTTT.

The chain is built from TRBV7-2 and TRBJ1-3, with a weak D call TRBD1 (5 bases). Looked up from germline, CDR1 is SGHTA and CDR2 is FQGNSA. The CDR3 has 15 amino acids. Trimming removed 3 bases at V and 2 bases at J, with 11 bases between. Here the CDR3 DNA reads TGTGCCAGCAGCTTGGAGGGGCGGCCTGGAAACACCATATATTTT. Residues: CASSLEGRPGNTIYF.

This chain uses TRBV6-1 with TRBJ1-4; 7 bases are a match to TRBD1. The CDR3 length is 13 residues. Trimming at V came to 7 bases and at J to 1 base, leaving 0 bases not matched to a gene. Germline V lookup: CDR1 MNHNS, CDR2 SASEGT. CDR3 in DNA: TGTGCCAGCAACAGGGGAACTAATGAAAAACTGTTTTTT. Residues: CASNRGTNEKLFF.

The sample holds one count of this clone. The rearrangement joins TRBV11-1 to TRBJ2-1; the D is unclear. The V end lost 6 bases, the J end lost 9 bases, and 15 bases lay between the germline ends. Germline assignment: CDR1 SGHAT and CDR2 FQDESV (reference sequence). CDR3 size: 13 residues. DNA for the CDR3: TGTGCCAGCAGGATGTCGGCTTGGGGTGAGCAGTTCTTC. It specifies CASRMSAWGEQFF.

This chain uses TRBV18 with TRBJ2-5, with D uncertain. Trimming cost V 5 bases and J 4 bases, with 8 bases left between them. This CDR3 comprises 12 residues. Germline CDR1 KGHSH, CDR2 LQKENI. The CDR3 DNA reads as TGTGCCAGCTCAGATGCTGTAGAGACCCAGTACTTC. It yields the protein CASSDAVETQYF.

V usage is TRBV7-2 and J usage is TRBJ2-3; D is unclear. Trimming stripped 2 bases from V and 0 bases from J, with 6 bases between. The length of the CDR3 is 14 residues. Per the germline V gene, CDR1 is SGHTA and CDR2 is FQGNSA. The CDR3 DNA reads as TGTGCCAGCAGCTTATTGTTTAGCACAGATACGCAGTATTTT. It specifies CASSLLFSTDTQYF. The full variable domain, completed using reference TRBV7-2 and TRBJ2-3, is GAGVSQSPSNKVTEKGKDVELRCDPISGHTALYWYRQSLGQGLEFLIYFQGNSAPDKSGLPSDRFSAERTGGSVSTLTIQRTQQEDSAVYLCASSLLFSTDTQYFGPGTRLTVL.

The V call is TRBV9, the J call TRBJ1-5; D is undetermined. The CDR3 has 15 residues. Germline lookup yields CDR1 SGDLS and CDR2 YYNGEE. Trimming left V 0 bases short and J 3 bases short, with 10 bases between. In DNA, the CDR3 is TGTGCCAGCAGCGTAGGTCCCGGTATCAATCAGCCCCAGCATTTT. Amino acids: CASSVGPGINQPQHF.

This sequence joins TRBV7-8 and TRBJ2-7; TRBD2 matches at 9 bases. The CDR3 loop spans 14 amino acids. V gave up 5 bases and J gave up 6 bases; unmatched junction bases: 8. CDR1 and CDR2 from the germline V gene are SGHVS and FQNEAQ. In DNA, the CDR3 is TGTGCCAGCAGCCTCGGGACTAGCTCATCCGAGCAGTACGTC. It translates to CASSLGTSSSEQYV.

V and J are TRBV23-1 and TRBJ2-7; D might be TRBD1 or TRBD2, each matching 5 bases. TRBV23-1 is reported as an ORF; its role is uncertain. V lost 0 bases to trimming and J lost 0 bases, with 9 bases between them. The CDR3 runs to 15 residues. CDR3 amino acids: CASSQSRDGSYEQYV. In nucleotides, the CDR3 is TGCGCCAGCAGTCAATCTCGGGACGGCTCCTACGAGCAGTACGTC.

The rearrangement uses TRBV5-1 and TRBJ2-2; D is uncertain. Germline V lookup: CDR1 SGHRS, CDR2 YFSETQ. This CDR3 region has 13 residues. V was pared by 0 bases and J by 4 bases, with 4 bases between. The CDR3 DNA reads TGCGCCAGCAGCTTGGCGGCCACCGGGGAGCTGTTTTTT. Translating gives CASSLAATGELFF.

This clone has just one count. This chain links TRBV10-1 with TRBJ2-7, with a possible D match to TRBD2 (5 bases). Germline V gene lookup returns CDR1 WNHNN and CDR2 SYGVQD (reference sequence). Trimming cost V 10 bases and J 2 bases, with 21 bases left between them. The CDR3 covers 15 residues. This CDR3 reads CANHDEGAGTYEQYV. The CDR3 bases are TGCGCCAATCACGACGAGGGTGCAGGCACCTACGAGCAGTACGTC.

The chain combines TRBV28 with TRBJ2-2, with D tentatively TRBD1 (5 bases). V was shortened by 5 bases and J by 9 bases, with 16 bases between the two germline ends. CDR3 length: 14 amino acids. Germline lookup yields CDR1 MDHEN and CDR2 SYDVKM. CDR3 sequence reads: CASSILGHIRELFF. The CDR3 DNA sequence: TGTGCCAGCAGTATACTCGGACATATACGGGAGCTGTTTTTT.

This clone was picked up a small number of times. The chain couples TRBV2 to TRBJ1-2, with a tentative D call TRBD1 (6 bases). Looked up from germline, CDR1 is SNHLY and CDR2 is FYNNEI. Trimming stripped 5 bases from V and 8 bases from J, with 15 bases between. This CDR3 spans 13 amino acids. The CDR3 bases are TGTGCCAGCAGTAGAGAACAGGGTGACGGCTACACCTTC. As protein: CASSREQGDGYTF.

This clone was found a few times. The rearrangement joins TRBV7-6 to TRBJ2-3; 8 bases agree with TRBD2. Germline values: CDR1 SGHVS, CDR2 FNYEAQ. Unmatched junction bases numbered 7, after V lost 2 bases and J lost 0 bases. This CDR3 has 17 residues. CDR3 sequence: CASSLSPSGFSTDTQYF. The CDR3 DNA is TGTGCCAGCAGCTTATCCCCTAGCGGGTTTAGCACAGATACGCAGTATTTT.

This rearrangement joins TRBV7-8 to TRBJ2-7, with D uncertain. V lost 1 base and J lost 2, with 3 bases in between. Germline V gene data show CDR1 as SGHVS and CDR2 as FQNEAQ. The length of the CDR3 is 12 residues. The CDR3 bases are TGTGCCAGCAGCTTAGAGCCCTACGAGCAGTACTTC. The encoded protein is CASSLEPYEQYF.

The CDR3 coding sequence is TGTGCCAGCAGCTCGGAGGCTAGCGGGGGGAATTACAATGAGCAGTTCTTC. This translates into CASSSEASGGNYNEQFF. This sequence joins TRBV7-6 and TRBJ2-1; 11 nucleotides line up with TRBD2. Germline V gives CDR1 SGHVS, CDR2 FNYEAQ. After removal of 4 bases from V and 4 bases from J, the junction contained 9 bases not matched to a gene. The CDR3 contains 17 residues.